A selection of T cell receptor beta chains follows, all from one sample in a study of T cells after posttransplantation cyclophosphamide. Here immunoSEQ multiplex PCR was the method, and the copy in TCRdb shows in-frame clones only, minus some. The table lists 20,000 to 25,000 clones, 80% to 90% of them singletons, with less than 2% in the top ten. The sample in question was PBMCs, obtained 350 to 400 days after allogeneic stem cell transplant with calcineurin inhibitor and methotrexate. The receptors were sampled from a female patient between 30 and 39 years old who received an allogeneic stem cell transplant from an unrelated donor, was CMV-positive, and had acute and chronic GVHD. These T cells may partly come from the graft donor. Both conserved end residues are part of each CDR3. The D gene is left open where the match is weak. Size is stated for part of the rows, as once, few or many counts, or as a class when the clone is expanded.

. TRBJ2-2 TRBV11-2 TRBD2 TGTGCCAGCAGAAAGATCAAAGGGACTAGCGGGAGAACCGGGGAGCTGTTTTTT CASRKIKGTSGRTGELFF
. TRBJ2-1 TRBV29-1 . TGCAGCGTTGAACGGGCCCTTTCGGGAGCCTACAATGAGCAGTTCTTC CSVERALSGAYNEQFF
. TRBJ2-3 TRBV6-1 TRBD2 TGTGCCAGCAGTGAAGGGAGAGCGGGAGACACAGATACGCAGTATTTT CASSEGRAGDTDTQYF
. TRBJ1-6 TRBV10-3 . TGTGCCATCAAACAGGGAGGGGAAAGTTCACCCCTCCACTTT CAIKQGGESSPLHF
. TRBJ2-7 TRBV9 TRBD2 TGTGCCAGCAGCGACGGACTAGCCGACGAGCAGTACTTC CASSDGLADEQYF
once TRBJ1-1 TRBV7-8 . TGTGCCAGCAGCTTAGTAGCGACAGGCTATTTTGAAGCTTTCTTT CASSLVATGYFEAFF
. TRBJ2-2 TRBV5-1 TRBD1 TGCGCCAGCAGCTTGGAGGACAGGGGGCGGAACACCGGGGAGCTGTTTTTT CASSLEDRGRNTGELFF
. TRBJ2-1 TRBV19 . TGTGCCAGTAAAAAAAAGGGGGATTACAATGAGCAGTTCTTC CASKKKGDYNEQFF
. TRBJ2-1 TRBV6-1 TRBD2 TGTGCCAGCAGAGGGACTAGCGGGATAGGAGGTGAGCAGTTCTTC CASRGTSGIGGEQFF
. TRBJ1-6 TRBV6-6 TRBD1 TGTGCCAGCAGTTCGGGGACAGCCAATTCACCCCTCCACTTT CASSSGTANSPLHF
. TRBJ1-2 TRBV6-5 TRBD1 TGTGCCAGCAGTTCGGACAGGGATCACCTCTATGGCTACACCTTC CASSSDRDHLYGYTF
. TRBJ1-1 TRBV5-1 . TGCGCCAGCAGCTTGGCCCCAGTGAACACTGAAGCTTTCTTT CASSLAPVNTEAFF
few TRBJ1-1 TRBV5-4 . TGTGCCAGCAGCTTAGAGGGCACTCTGAACACTGAAGCTTTCTTT CASSLEGTLNTEAFF
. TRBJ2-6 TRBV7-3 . TGTGCCAGCAGCTTAGGGCAAAACTCTGGGGCCAACGTCCTGACTTTC CASSLGQNSGANVLTF
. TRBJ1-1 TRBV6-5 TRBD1 TGTGCCAGCAGACCCACAGGGGGCCTGAACACTGAAGCTTTCTTT CASRPTGGLNTEAFF
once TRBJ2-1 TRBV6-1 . TGTGCCAGCAGTGATAGGACCGGGACACCTTATTGGAATGAGCAGTTCTTC CASSDRTGTPYWNEQFF
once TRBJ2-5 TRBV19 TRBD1 TGTGCCAGTAGTATAGGGGGACAGGCGGGGACTCAGTACTTC CASSIGGQAGTQYF
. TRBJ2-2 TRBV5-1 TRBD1 TGCGCCAGCAGCTTGGGACAGGGAGACACCGGGGAGCTGTTTTTT CASSLGQGDTGELFF
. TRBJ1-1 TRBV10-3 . TGTGCCATCAGGGGGGGAGGGTTTGAAGCTTTCTTT CAIRGGGFEAFF
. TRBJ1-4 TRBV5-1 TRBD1 TGCGCCAGCAGTTTTAGGACAGGGGGAGATGAAAAACTGTTTTTT CASSFRTGGDEKLFF
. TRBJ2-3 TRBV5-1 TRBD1 TGCGCCAGCAGCTGGGACAGGGGGCGTTTAGCGGGAGGTTCGGGTGATACGCAGTATTTT CASSWDRGRLAGGSGDTQYF
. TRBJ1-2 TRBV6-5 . TGTGCCAGCATTCCCCCCCCCGGGAATGGCTACACCTTC CASIPPPGNGYTF
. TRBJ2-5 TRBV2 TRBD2 TGTGCCAGCAGGAAGGGGACTAGCGGGAGGGGAGAGACCCAGTACTTC CASRKGTSGRGETQYF
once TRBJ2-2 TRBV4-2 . TGTGCCAGCAGCCATAACGCTGGAGAGGGCGGCCGGAACACCGGGGAGCTGTTTTTT CASSHNAGEGGRNTGELFF
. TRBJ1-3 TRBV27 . TGTGCCAGCAGTTTCCCCAACCGGGAAAACACCATATATTTT CASSFPNRENTIYF
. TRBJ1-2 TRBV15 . TGTGCCACCAGCAGAGATTGGCAAAGCTATGGCTACACCTTC CATSRDWQSYGYTF
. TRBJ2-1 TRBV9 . TGTGCCAGCAGCCCCCGACTTGCCTCCTACAATGAGCAGTTCTTC CASSPRLASYNEQFF
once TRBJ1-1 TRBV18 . TGTGCCAGCTCACCACGAAGGGTAGGCGGGGGCACTGAAGCTTTCTTT CASSPRRVGGGTEAFF
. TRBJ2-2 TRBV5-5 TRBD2 TGTGCCAGCAGTACAACTAGCGGGAACACCGGGGAGCTGTTTTTT CASSTTSGNTGELFF
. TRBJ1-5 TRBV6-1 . TGTGCCAGCAGTGAAACCCCGACTGAATATCAGCCCCAGCATTTT CASSETPTEYQPQHF
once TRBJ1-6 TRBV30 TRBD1 TGTGCCTGGAGTCTTAGGGGGCCCGGACCCCTCCACTTT CAWSLRGPGPLHF
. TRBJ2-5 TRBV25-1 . TGTGCCAGCAGTGGGTCTGAGGTGGAAGAGACCCAGTACTTC CASSGSEVEETQYF
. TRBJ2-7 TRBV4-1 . TGCGCCAGCAGCCCAGGTCCCACCTACGAGCAGTACTTC CASSPGPTYEQYF
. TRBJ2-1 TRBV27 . TGTGCCAGCAGTTTTGCCGGGGGTGAGCAGTTCTTC CASSFAGGEQFF
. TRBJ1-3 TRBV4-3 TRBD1 TGCGCCAGCAGCCTGAGAACAGGGGGCTCTGGAAACACCATATATTTT CASSLRTGGSGNTIYF
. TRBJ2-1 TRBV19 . TGTGCCAGTAGTTTCCAGGGAGGGGGCAATGAGCAGTTCTTC CASSFQGGGNEQFF
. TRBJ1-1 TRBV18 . TGTGCCAGCTCACCACCAGCGCGTCAGGAAGCTTTCTTT CASSPPARQEAFF
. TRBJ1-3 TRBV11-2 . TGTGCCAGCAGCTTACCTCCCTCAGGGGTAGGTAGAAACACCATATATTTT CASSLPPSGVGRNTIYF
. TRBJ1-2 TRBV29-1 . TGCAGCGTCTTGACTGGCTATGGCTACACCTTC CSVLTGYGYTF
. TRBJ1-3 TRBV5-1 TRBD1 TGCGCCAGCAGCTTGGCCGACAGGGTCAGGGGAAACACCATATATTTT CASSLADRVRGNTIYF
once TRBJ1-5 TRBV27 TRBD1 TGTGCCAGCAGGGGGTACGGGACAGGGTTGTCTAGCAATCAGCCCCAGCATTTT CASRGYGTGLSSNQPQHF
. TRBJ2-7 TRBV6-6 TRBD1 TGTGCCAGCAGTTACTCCGGGACAGGGGGCTACGAGCAGTACTTC CASSYSGTGGYEQYF
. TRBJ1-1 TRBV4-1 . TGCGCCAGCAGCCCTAGTATTAGTAACACTGAAGCTTTCTTT CASSPSISNTEAFF
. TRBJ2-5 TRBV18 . TGTGCCAGCTCACCAAACAGGGCCGGCCAAGAGACCCAGTACTTC CASSPNRAGQETQYF
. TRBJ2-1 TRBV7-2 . TGTGCCAGCAGCTTGCAGGTGGGAGGCAATGAGCAGTTCTTC CASSLQVGGNEQFF
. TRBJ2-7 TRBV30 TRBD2 TGTGCCGGGGACGCAAGCGGGAGCTACGAGCAGTACTTC CAGDASGSYEQYF
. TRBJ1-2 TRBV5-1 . TGCGCCAGCAGCTTGGGTGACAACATCTATGGCTACACCTTC CASSLGDNIYGYTF
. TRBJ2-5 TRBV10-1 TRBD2 TGCGCCAGCTCGGGGACTAGCGGGTCGACCCAGTACTTC CASSGTSGSTQYF
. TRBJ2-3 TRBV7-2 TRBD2 TGTGCCAGCAGCTCAACTAGCGGGCCTACAGATACGCAGTATTTT CASSSTSGPTDTQYF
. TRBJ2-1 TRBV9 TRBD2 TGTGCCAGCGGAGGGACTAGCGGGAGAGAGTCCGCCAATGAGCAGTTCTTC CASGGTSGRESANEQFF
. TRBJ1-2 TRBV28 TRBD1 TGTGCCAGCAGTCGACAGGGGCCGTCCTATGGCTACACCTTC CASSRQGPSYGYTF
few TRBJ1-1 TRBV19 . TGTGCCAGTAGTATAGATGTTGGGGCGAACACTGAAGCTTTCTTT CASSIDVGANTEAFF
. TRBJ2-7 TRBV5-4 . TGTGCCAGCAGCTTACCTAGCTCCTACGAGCAGTACTTC CASSLPSSYEQYF
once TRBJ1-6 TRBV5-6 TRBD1 TGTGCCAGCAGCGCCCCTACAGGGGGCGCCTCACCCCTCCACTTT CASSAPTGGASPLHF
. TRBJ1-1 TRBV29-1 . TGCAGCGTTGAACAACGGTTGAACACTGAAGCTTTCTTT CSVEQRLNTEAFF
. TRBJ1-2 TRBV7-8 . TGTGCCAGCAGCTTAGCGGGCAGGGACACTAATGGCTACACCTTC CASSLAGRDTNGYTF